This is a list of T cell receptor beta chains from one sample in a study of blood T cell repertoires in COVID-19. Sequencing was performed with immunoSEQ multiplex PCR; in TCRdb, only in-frame clones are kept and a portion is missing. The sample holds 96,000 or so clones, roughly 90% seen once. Sequencing was carried out using peripheral blood. The receptors stem from a man between 60 and 75 years old with acute or convalescent COVID-19. Each CDR3 is given with its conserved first and last residue. The D gene is left open where the match is weak. Size values are once, few and many counts, or a class for expanded clones, and some rows have none.

clone_size	v_call	cdr3_length	j_call	d_call	cdr3_aa	cdr3_nt
NA	TRBV7-2	14	TRBJ2-7	NA	CASSLASGAYEQYF	TGTGCCAGCAGCTTAGCTAGCGGCGCCTACGAGCAGTACTTC
few	TRBV19	15	TRBJ1-6	TRBD1	CASSGTGRDNSPLHF	TGTGCCAGTAGTGGGACAGGGAGGGACAATTCACCCCTCCACTTT
NA	TRBV27	15	TRBJ2-7	TRBD1	CASSFISQGAGEQYF	TGTGCCAGCAGTTTCATCTCTCAGGGGGCGGGCGAGCAGTACTTC
NA	TRBV6-2/TRBV6-3	13	TRBJ1-5	NA	CASSYSKHQPQHF	TGTGCCAGCAGTTACTCGAAGCATCAGCCCCAGCATTTT
NA	TRBV28	14	TRBJ2-1	TRBD2	CASRLAGGYNEQFF	TGTGCCAGCAGGCTAGCGGGAGGCTACAATGAGCAGTTCTTC
NA	TRBV13	17	TRBJ2-3	NA	CASSLGAAEAVPDTQYF	TGTGCCAGCAGCTTAGGTGCGGCAGAAGCTGTGCCAGATACGCAGTATTTT
NA	TRBV7-2	14	TRBJ2-7	NA	CASAVGASSYEQYF	TGTGCCAGCGCCGTTGGGGCGAGCTCCTACGAGCAGTACTTC
NA	TRBV28	14	TRBJ1-4	TRBD1	CASSLLGGGEKLFF	TGTGCCAGCAGTTTATTAGGGGGCGGCGAAAAACTGTTTTTT
NA	TRBV6-5	14	TRBJ1-2	NA	CASSYSAGVTGYTF	TGTGCCAGCAGTTACTCTGCAGGGGTGACTGGCTACACCTTC
NA	TRBV9	14	TRBJ2-5	TRBD2	CASSVAGTSETQYF	TGTGCCAGCAGCGTAGCCGGGACTAGCGAGACCCAGTACTTC
few	TRBV6-5	15	TRBJ1-2	NA	CASSYTNRVNYGYTF	TGTGCCAGCAGTTACACGAACAGGGTGAACTATGGCTACACCTTC
NA	TRBV3-1/TRBV3-2	16	TRBJ2-5	TRBD2	CASSHPWGSGKETQYF	TGTGCCAGCAGCCACCCTTGGGGTAGCGGGAAAGAGACCCAGTACTTC
few	TRBV27	15	TRBJ2-7	NA	CASSWISAGTYEQYF	TGTGCCAGCAGTTGGATTAGCGCCGGAACCTACGAGCAGTACTTC
NA	TRBV11-3	16	TRBJ2-7	TRBD1	CASSLDRGQGPYEQYF	TGTGCCAGCAGCTTAGATCGGGGACAGGGTCCCTACGAGCAGTACTTC
NA	TRBV7-3	14	TRBJ2-5	NA	CASSPTPGEETQYF	TGTGCCAGCAGCCCAACGCCCGGGGAAGAGACCCAGTACTTC
once	TRBV5-1	15	TRBJ2-5	TRBD2	CASSPTSGSQETQYF	TGCGCCAGCAGCCCCACTAGCGGGAGTCAAGAGACCCAGTACTTC
NA	TRBV27	15	TRBJ2-5	TRBD2	CASSLSSGLKETQYF	TGTGCCAGCAGTCTTTCTAGCGGGTTGAAGGAGACCCAGTACTTC